This T cell receptor beta chain was sequenced for a study of blood T cells in healthy people across ages. Primers used in a second PCR of about 6 to 11 cycles were a sample-barcoded 5' primer and a J-beta primer mix. TCRdb redid the calling of the 5' RACE reads with MiXCR, one entry per CDR3 protein. The table has hundreds of thousands of distinct CDR3 sequences, nearly 60% seen once. Each sample gave at least 6 million isolated PBMCs. The study, taken as a whole, reports: Fewer expanded clones and more diversity marked long-lived versus aged donors. A strong correlation was seen between TCR beta diversity and naive T cell percentage. The lack of PBMC sorting stopped any conclusive naive versus antigen-experienced comparison.

The V end lost 5 bases, the J end lost 0 bases, and 11 bases lay between the germline ends. The CDR3 is 14 amino acids. The germline gives CDR1 LGHNA, CDR2 YSLEER. In the case of this clonotype: The antigen remains undetermined.

The TCR sequence derives from a man aged 30 to 45 in good health. The chain joins TRBV4-3 to TRBJ2-7; tentative D call: TRBD1 (5 bases). The sequencing sample was made of blood. The CDR3 is CASSGWGSSYEQYF. The CDR3 coding sequence is TGCGCCAGCAGCGGGTGGGGCAGCTCCTACGAGCAGTACTTC.